These 28 T cell receptor beta chains were sequenced from one sample in a study of blood T cell repertoires in COVID-19. TCRdb's copy holds only in-frame clones and misses some; the assay was immunoSEQ multiplex PCR. The profile covers 150,000 to 200,000 clones, with 84% appearing a single time and about 3.3% taken by the ten largest. The sequenced sample was PBMCs or T cells enriched from blood (not recorded which). These TCRs come from a woman in her thirties who had been exposed to COVID-19.

CDR3 DNA: TGTGCCAGCAGCGTAGAAGGGGCCACTGGAAACACCATATATTTT. This translates into CASSVEGATGNTIYF. The rearrangement links TRBV9 to TRBJ1-3, with a weak D call TRBD1 (5 bases). Trimming stripped 0 bases from V and 2 bases from J, with 9 bases between. The CDR3 has 15 amino acids. Germline values: CDR1 SGDLS, CDR2 YYNGEE. The complete variable domain, with remaining parts taken from reference TRBV9 and TRBJ1-3, reads DSGVTQTPKHLITATGQRVTLRCSPRSGDLSVYWYQQSLDQGLQFLIQYYNGEERAKGNILERFSAQQFPDLHSELNLSSLELGDSALYFCASSVEGATGNTIYFGEGSWLTVV.

V gene TRBV5-1 combines with J gene TRBJ2-1; 12 bases fit TRBD2. Losses at the gene ends were 3 bases for V and 0 bases for J; bases not matched to a gene: 10. This CDR3 is 19 amino acids long. Germline lookup yields CDR1 SGHRS and CDR2 YFSETQ. The CDR3 DNA is TGCGCCAGCAGCTCGGGACTAGCGGGTACCACCTCCTCCTACAATGAGCAGTTCTTC. Amino acid sequence: CASSSGLAGTTSSYNEQFF. The full variable domain, in which reference TRBV5-1 and TRBJ2-1 provide the parts outside the CDR3, is KAGVTQTPRYLIKTRGQQVTLSCSPISGHRSVSWYQQTPGQGLQFLFEYFSETQRNKGNFPGRFSGRQFSNSRSEMNVSTLELGDSALYLCASSSGLAGTTSSYNEQFFGPGTRLTVL.

The chain employs TRBV5-1 and TRBJ1-2; 7 bases agree with TRBD1. The CDR3 consists of 14 residues. Losses at the gene ends were 4 bases for V and 7 bases for J; bases not matched to a gene: 10. Germline CDR1 reads SGHRS; CDR2 reads YFSETQ. The CDR3 sequence: CASSRDSPLGGYTF. DNA of the CDR3: TGCGCCAGCAGCAGGGACAGCCCATTGGGTGGCTACACCTTC.

The table lists this clone with a count of one. The chain couples TRBV9 to TRBJ1-4, with D maybe TRBD1 (6 bases). Trimming left V 0 bases short and J 5 bases short, with 11 bases between. CDR1 and CDR2 (germline): SGDLS, YYNGEE. The CDR3 is made up of 15 amino acids. CDR3 protein: CASSVGTVENEKLFF. In nucleotides, the CDR3 is TGTGCCAGCAGCGTAGGGACAGTCGAAAATGAAAAACTGTTTTTT. Full variable domain (missing parts from reference TRBV9 and TRBJ1-4): DSGVTQTPKHLITATGQRVTLRCSPRSGDLSVYWYQQSLDQGLQFLIQYYNGEERAKGNILERFSAQQFPDLHSELNLSSLELGDSALYFCASSVGTVENEKLFFGSGTQLSVL.

This chain links TRBV10-2 with TRBJ2-1; 8 nucleotides align to TRBD2. The CDR3 contains 16 residues. CDR1 and CDR2 from the germline V gene are WSHSY and SAAADI. The junction had 4 bases not matched to a gene; V was cut back by 3 bases and J by 0 bases. For the CDR3, the DNA is TGCGCCAGCAGTGACCCTGGACTAGCCTCCTACAATGAGCAGTTCTTC. Amino acids: CASSDPGLASYNEQFF.

As concerns this clone: The sample holds other DNA sequences that translate to the same CDR3. The J gene is TRBJ2-7, the V gene TRBV27; weak D call: TRBD2 (5 bases). The V end lost 6 bases, the J end lost 0 bases, and 9 bases lay between the germline ends. The germline V gene encodes CDR1 MNHEY and CDR2 SMNVEV (reference sequence). This CDR3 comprises 13 residues. The CDR3 DNA reads TGTGCCAGCAGCCGGACTGTCTCCTACGAGCAGTACTTC. It yields the protein CASSRTVSYEQYF.

The count of this clone is one. As DNA, the CDR3 is TGTGCCAGCAGCTCCCCAGCGGTGAGGAGAAGCGAGCAGTACTTC. It yields the protein CASSSPAVRRSEQYF. The V and J genes are TRBV5-4 and TRBJ2-7; maybe TRBD2 (5 bases). Trimming took off 3 bases at V and 6 bases at J, with 19 bases between the two ends. Germline V gives CDR1 SGHNT, CDR2 YYREEE (reference sequence). The CDR3 sequence is 15 residues long.

This sequence joins TRBV6-5 and TRBJ1-1; possible D gene TRBD1, 6 bases. Germline CDR1 and CDR2: MNHEY and SVGAGI. This CDR3 spans 13 amino acids. V lost 8 bases and J lost 4, with 14 bases in between. As DNA, the CDR3 is TGTGCCAGCGAGGGTGTCAGGGGCACTGAAGCTTTCTTT. Residues: CASEGVRGTEAFF.

The chain combines TRBV3-1 (or the pseudogene TRBV3-2) with TRBJ1-6; possibly TRBD1 for D (5 bases). This CDR3 has 13 amino acids. V dropped 5 bases and J dropped 9 bases, with 11 bases sitting between them. CDR1 is LGHDT and CDR2 is YNNKEL in the germline V gene (reference sequence). The CDR3 protein is CASSELGGSPLHF. The CDR3 DNA sequence: TGTGCCAGCAGCGAACTCGGGGGTTCACCCCTCCACTTT.

The DNA for the CDR3 is TGTGCCAGCAGCAAGATGGTGGCACCTTACGAGCAGTACTTC. Protein product: CASSKMVAPYEQYF. The J gene is TRBJ2-7, the V gene TRBV5-4; D unclear. Per germline, CDR1 SGHNT and CDR2 YYREEE (reference sequence). This CDR3 has 14 amino acids. The V and J ends lost 4 bases and 4 bases respectively, with 15 bases between them.

This clone was seen ten or more times. This sequence joins TRBV5-1 and TRBJ1-2, with 8 bases fitting TRBD1. Germline CDR1 SGHRS, CDR2 YFSETQ. The CDR3 is 13 amino acids. Trimming removed 7 bases from V and 8 bases from J; junction bases left unmatched: 10. The CDR3 loop is CASGWTGPHGYTF. The CDR3, as DNA: TGCGCCAGCGGATGGACAGGGCCGCACGGCTACACCTTC.

V usage is TRBV7-2 and J usage is TRBJ1-1; unclear D gene. CDR3 length: 13 amino acids. Germline CDR1 SGHTA, CDR2 FQGNSA. Trimming shortened V by 9 bases and J by 3 bases, and 14 bases separated the two germline ends. CDR3 nucleotide sequence: TGTGCCAGTCTAGCGTGGTCGGACACTGAAGCTTTCTTT. Protein product: CASLAWSDTEAFF.

This clone has only a few counts. The gene calls are TRBV11-2 and TRBJ2-7; D not certain. The CDR3 has 11 amino acids. V lost 4 bases, J lost 1 base, and 2 bases lay in between. The germline gives CDR1 SGHAT, CDR2 FQNNGV. This CDR3 reads CASSSSYEQYF. The DNA for the CDR3 is TGTGCCAGCAGCTCTTCCTACGAGCAGTACTTC.

The chain is built from TRBV4-1 and TRBJ2-5; D not certain. Germline V lookup: CDR1 MGHRA, CDR2 YSYEKL. V lost 0 bases and J 7 bases, leaving 9 bases between the germline ends. CDR3 length: 13 amino acids. The CDR3 coding sequence is TGCGCCAGCAGCCAAGACAGGCGTGGGACCCAGTACTTC. Translated, it gives CASSQDRRGTQYF.

The chain employs TRBV7-2 and TRBJ1-2, with D possibly TRBD1 on 6 matching bases. In germline, CDR1 is SGHTA, CDR2 FQGNSA. The CDR3 has 14 amino acids. Trimming took 5 bases from V and 7 from J, leaving 17 bases between them. The CDR3 nucleotides are TGTGCCAGCAGCCCAGCGTGGGGGCTGCTTGGCTACACCTTC. Translation gives CASSPAWGLLGYTF.

This sequence joins TRBV27 and TRBJ2-7, with D tentatively TRBD1 (6 bases). Germline V lookup: CDR1 MNHEY, CDR2 SMNVEV (reference sequence). Trimming took off 3 bases at V and 6 bases at J, with 12 bases between the two ends. The CDR3 spans 13 residues. The CDR3 coding sequence is TGTGCCAGCAGTTTCTGGGGGCAGCGCGAGCAGTACTTC. Its protein is CASSFWGQREQYF.

V and J are TRBV15 and TRBJ1-1, with 10 bases aligning to TRBD1. The CDR3 runs 14 residues. The V and J ends lost 5 bases and 2 bases, in that order; junction bases with no gene match: 2. Per the germline V gene, CDR1 is LNHNV and CDR2 is YYDKDF (reference sequence). The CDR3 sequence: CATSGDRGNTEAFF. The CDR3 DNA sequence: TGTGCCACCAGCGGGGACAGGGGTAACACTGAAGCTTTCTTT.

The chain uses TRBV5-1 and TRBJ2-5, with a tentative D call TRBD1 (5 bases). Trimming took 0 bases from V and 6 from J, leaving 9 bases between them. The CDR3 totals 13 residues. Germline lookup yields CDR1 SGHRS and CDR2 YFSETQ. The CDR3, as DNA: TGCGCCAGCAGCTTGGAAGGGGCGAAGACCCAGTACTTC. Its protein product is CASSLEGAKTQYF.

J is TRBJ1-2 and V is TRBV5-8; 7 bases map to TRBD1. After removal of 1 base from V and 0 bases from J, the junction contained 3 bases not matched to a gene. Germline V CDR1 and CDR2: SGHTS, YDEGEE. CDR3 length: 15 residues. CDR3 region: CASSLFGTANYGYTF. The CDR3 nucleotides are TGTGCCAGCAGCTTGTTCGGGACAGCTAACTATGGCTACACCTTC. The full variable domain, its missing parts supplied by reference TRBV5-8 and TRBJ1-2, is EAGVTQSPTHLIKTRGQQATLRCSPISGHTSVYWYQQALGLGLQFLLWYDEGEERNRGNFPPRFSGRQFPNYSSELNVNALELEDSALYLCASSLFGTANYGYTFGSGTRLTVV.

The chain combines TRBV9 with TRBJ2-7; possible D gene TRBD2, 5 bases. CDR3 length: 14 amino acids. V lost 0 bases and J lost 0, with 7 bases in between. Germline V gives CDR1 SGDLS, CDR2 YYNGEE. The CDR3, as DNA: TGTGCCAGCAGCGTAGGAGGGAACTCCTACGAGCAGTACTTC. Translating it yields CASSVGGNSYEQYF. Supplemented by reference TRBV9 and TRBJ2-7, the full variable domain reads DSGVTQTPKHLITATGQRVTLRCSPRSGDLSVYWYQQSLDQGLQFLIQYYNGEERAKGNILERFSAQQFPDLHSELNLSSLELGDSALYFCASSVGGNSYEQYFGPGTRLTVT.

The chain combines TRBV4-3 with TRBJ2-1; D is unclear. The V and J ends lost 0 bases and 8 bases respectively, with 8 bases between them. The CDR3 spans 13 residues. The germline gives CDR1 LGHNA, CDR2 YSLEER. The CDR3 nucleotides are TGCGCCAGCAGCCAAGATTCGGGTGATGAGCAGTTCTTC. It specifies CASSQDSGDEQFF.

The gene calls are TRBV13 and TRBJ2-7; 8 bases fit TRBD2. The CDR3 is 15 amino acids. Germline CDR1 is PRHDT and CDR2 is FYEKMQ (reference sequence). J gave up 0 bases and V 5 bases, and 6 bases lay outside the gene matches. The CDR3 coding sequence is TGTGCCAGCAGCGTCGGGGGGGGACTCTCCTACGAGCAGTACTTC. Translation: CASSVGGGLSYEQYF.

Comments on this clone: At one of its ends the junction is not consistent with the germline gene, which may arise from a read error. The chain is built from TRBV5-4 and TRBJ2-3; D might be TRBD2 (6 bases). This CDR3 is built from 13 residues. CDR1 and CDR2 (germline): SGHNT, YYREEE (reference sequence). The DNA for the CDR3 is TGTGCCAGCAGCTTTGGGGGGACGTCAACATACCTTTTT. Translated, it gives CASSFGGTSTYLF.

V gene TRBV7-2 combines with J gene TRBJ2-7, with D uncertain. Germline values: CDR1 SGHTA, CDR2 FQGNSA. Trimming left V 6 bases short and J 7 bases short, with 13 bases between. There are 12 residues in the CDR3. The DNA for the CDR3 is TGTGCCAGCAGTTATCCCTACGTGGAGCAGTACTTC. The encoded protein is CASSYPYVEQYF.

The rearrangement uses TRBV7-9 and TRBJ2-7; TRBD1 is a possible D gene (6 bases). The CDR3 contains 15 residues. Germline V gives CDR1 SEHNR, CDR2 FQNEAQ (reference sequence). With 5 bases removed from V and 7 bases from J, the gap between germline ends came to 21 bases. The CDR3 protein is CASSPRDKSFPEQYF. The CDR3 nucleotides read TGTGCCAGCAGCCCCCGGGACAAGAGCTTCCCGGAGCAGTACTTC.

The chain uses TRBV7-6 and TRBJ2-3; no clear D. Trimming cost V 1 base and J 0 bases, with 8 bases left between them. Looked up from germline, CDR1 is SGHVS and CDR2 is FNYEAQ. The CDR3 has 15 amino acids. CDR3 DNA sequence: TGTGCCAGCAGCTTAGAACACCTTAGCACAGATACGCAGTATTTT. It yields the protein CASSLEHLSTDTQYF.

The CDR3 nucleotides are TGTGCCATCAGTGAGTCCGACAGGGACTATGGCTACACCTTC. The encoded protein is CAISESDRDYGYTF. This sequence joins TRBV10-3 and TRBJ1-2; 7 bases match TRBD1. Losses at the gene ends were 0 bases for V and 3 bases for J; bases not matched to a gene: 1. CDR3 size: 14 residues. CDR1 is ENHRY and CDR2 is SYGVKD in the germline V gene.

The chain employs TRBV9 and TRBJ1-6; a possible D gene is TRBD1 (6 bases). The CDR3 runs 18 residues. Trimming stripped 0 bases from V and 5 bases from J, with 18 bases between. Germline CDR1 reads SGDLS; CDR2 reads YYNGEE. CDR3 sequence (DNA): TGTGCCAGCAGCGTAGCCCCAGGCCCGCCAGGGGATAATTCACCCCTCCACTTT. Residues: CASSVAPGPPGDNSPLHF. The full variable domain, in which reference TRBV9 and TRBJ1-6 provide the parts outside the CDR3, is DSGVTQTPKHLITATGQRVTLRCSPRSGDLSVYWYQQSLDQGLQFLIQYYNGEERAKGNILERFSAQQFPDLHSELNLSSLELGDSALYFCASSVAPGPPGDNSPLHFGNGTRLTVT.